This T cell receptor (beta chain) comes out of a study of cytomegalovirus exposure and HLA in healthy donors. Study observations and caveats: Reports described diagnosis of cytomegalovirus status by the classifier as highly specific and sensitive.

The PCR contained 60 Vbeta and 13 Jbeta primers. Some clones are missing from TCRdb's copy, which holds only in-frame ones; the method was immunoSEQ multiplex PCR. The sample includes 90,000 to 110,000 clones, roughly 13% of them seen just once. The V end was cut by 7 bases, the J end by 7 bases, with 22 bases between. The germline CDR1 and CDR2 sequences are SQVTM and ANQGSEA. The CDR3 has 15 residues. Notes on this clone: Its antigen is unidentified.

This sequence originates from a man between 35 and 55 years old in good health and CMV-seropositive. V and J are TRBV29-1 and TRBJ1-4, with D possibly matching TRBD1 (5 bases). The material sequenced was PBMCs. This chain's CDR3 is CSGYSPGGGSEKLFF. CDR3 DNA: TGCAGCGGTTACTCCCCCGGGGGGGGAAGTGAAAAACTGTTTTTT. The full variable domain, completed using reference TRBV29-1 and TRBJ1-4, is SAVISQKPSRDICQRGTSLTIQCQVDSQVTMMFWYRQQPGQSLTLIATANQGSEATYESGFVIDKFPISRPNLTFSTLTVSNMSPEDSSIYLCSGYSPGGGSEKLFFGSGTQLSVL.